This TCR beta chain was recovered during a study of T-cell memory formation after mild COVID-19. Study-wide context: TCR clusters were largely donor specific. Study findings and constraints: CD4+ contracting clones were found mainly in CM and EM, and CD8+ ones in EMRA. Clones that got smaller from day 15 to 85 had even CD4/CD8, while clones growing later tipped toward CD4+.

This clonotype has a handful of counts. Antigen: not known. V lost 5 bases to trimming and J lost 2 bases, with 17 bases between them. The CDR3 is made up of 16 amino acids. The germline CDR1 and CDR2 sequences are MNHEY and SMNVEV (reference sequence). The TCR alpha and TCR beta cDNA libraries, bearing sample barcodes and UMIs, were generated by 5'RACE using constant-segment primers. TCRdb ran MiXCR on the 5' RACE reads and lists one entry per CDR3 protein. The sample carries about 160,000 distinct CDR3 sequences, around 30% recorded once. This sequence was found in an adult woman who had mild COVID-19 (a few samples of this study predate the infection). Cell type and time point are not known. This chain uses TRBV27 with TRBJ2-3; no definite D call. The specimen was PBMCs or a T cell subset sorted from them (not recorded which). The CDR3 sequence is CASSVSGPRNTDTQYF. The CDR3 region has the DNA TGTGCCAGCAGTGTTTCCGGGCCCCGCAACACAGATACGCAGTATTTT.